This T cell receptor beta chain was identified during a study of tumor-infiltrating lymphocytes in primary liver carcinoma. Study information: Productive TCRbeta read counts per sample ran from roughly 3.65 to 7.13 million and were similar across tissue types. Whole-study results and caveats: Tumor-adjacent and tumor-blood pairs displayed less overlap than did pairs of tumor regions. The study found a significantly higher top-250-clone fraction in tumors than in blood (p = 0.039).

Joint extraction of RNA and DNA used roughly 19-32 mg of bulk tissue that was unsorted. Donors underwent surgery for histopathologically diagnosed primary liver carcinoma. The authors made TCR beta cDNA from approximately 500 ng total RNA with a constant-region primer. Three-round nested multiplex PCR performed with slightly modified ARM-PCR produced the TCR beta libraries. Amplification in the first two PCR rounds was performed using TRBV1-TRBV30 forward primers and a C-beta reverse primer for approximately 10 cycles each. A single record per CDR3 protein comes from TCRdb applying MiXCR to the multiplex PCR reads. Found here are some 190,000 distinct CDR3 sequences, about 82% of them singletons; the top ten hold roughly 18%. Concerning this clonotype itself: What it recognizes is unknown. This may be a read error, as it is one base from a much larger clone.

The CDR3 is 15 residues long. V dropped 2 bases and J dropped 0 bases, with 13 bases sitting between them. Germline V gives CDR1 GTSNPN, CDR2 SVGIG (reference sequence). The V call is TRBV30, the J call TRBJ1-2; D is unresolved. Sample: tumor tissue from primary liver carcinoma. The TCR comes from a man aged 40-49 years with primary liver carcinoma and hepatitis B virus infection. This CDR3 is CAWSMTGLPNYGYTF. CDR3 nucleotide sequence: TGTGCCTGGAGTATGACGGGTCTACCTAACTATGGCTACACCTTC. The full variable domain, with the rest looked up from reference TRBV30 and TRBJ1-2, is SQTIHQWPATLVQPVGSPLSLECTVEGTSNPNLYWYRQAAGRGLQLLFYSVGIGQISSEVPQNLSASRPQDRQFILSSKKLLLSDSGFYLCAWSMTGLPNYGYTFGSGTRLTVV.